This TCR beta chain was obtained from a study of blood T cell repertoires in COVID-19. Study context: COVID-19 samples, acute and convalescent, were from the United States, Italy and Spain.

The CDR3 covers 14 residues. The V and J ends lost 10 bases and 2 bases respectively, with 17 bases between them. Germline CDR1 MDHEN, CDR2 SYDVKM. In the original processing: Reference gene primer amplification in the assay estimated nucleated cell counts. Generated by immunoSEQ multiplex PCR, the TCRdb table keeps only in-frame clones and is missing some. Clonal size and the V and J genes are those of that table, whereas D and trimming came from the DNA. This table has around 260,000 clones, 86% appearing once. Sequencing was performed on peripheral blood. The chain uses TRBV28 and TRBJ1-2; D unclear. The receptor's source is a man aged 18-30 years with active or convalescent COVID-19. The CDR3 DNA reads as TGTGCCATCCCCGGGATCGGTAGGAACTATGGCTACACCTTC. Translation: CAIPGIGRNYGYTF.